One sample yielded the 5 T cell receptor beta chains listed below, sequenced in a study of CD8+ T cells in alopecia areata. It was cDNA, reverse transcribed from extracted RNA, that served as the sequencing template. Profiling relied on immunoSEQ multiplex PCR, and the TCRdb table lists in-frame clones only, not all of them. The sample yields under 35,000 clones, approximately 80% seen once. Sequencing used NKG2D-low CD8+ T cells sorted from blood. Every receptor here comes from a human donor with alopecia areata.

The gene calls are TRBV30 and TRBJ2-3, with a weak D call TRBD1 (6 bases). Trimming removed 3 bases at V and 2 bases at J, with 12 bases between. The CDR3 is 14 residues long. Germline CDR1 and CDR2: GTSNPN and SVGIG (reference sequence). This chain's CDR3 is CAWRYQGNTDTQYF. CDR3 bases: TGTGCCTGGAGGTATCAGGGGAACACAGATACGCAGTATTTT.

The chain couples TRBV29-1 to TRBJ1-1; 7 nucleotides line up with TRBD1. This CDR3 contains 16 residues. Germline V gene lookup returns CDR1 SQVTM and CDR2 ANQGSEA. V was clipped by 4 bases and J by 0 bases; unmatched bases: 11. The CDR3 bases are TGCAGCGTTGTGAACCGGGACAGCGTTATGAACACTGAAGCTTTCTTT. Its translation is CSVVNRDSVMNTEAFF.

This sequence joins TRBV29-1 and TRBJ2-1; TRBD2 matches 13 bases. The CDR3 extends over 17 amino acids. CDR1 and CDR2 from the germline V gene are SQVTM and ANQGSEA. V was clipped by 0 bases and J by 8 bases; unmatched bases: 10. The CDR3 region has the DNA TGCAGCGTTGAAGAACCGGAGACTAGCGGGGGGAGGTATGAGCAGTTCTTC. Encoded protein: CSVEEPETSGGRYEQFF.

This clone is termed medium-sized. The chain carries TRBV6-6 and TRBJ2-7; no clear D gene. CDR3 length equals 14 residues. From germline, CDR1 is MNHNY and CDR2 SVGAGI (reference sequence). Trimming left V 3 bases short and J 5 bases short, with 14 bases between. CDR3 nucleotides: TGTGCCAGCAGTTATTCAGAGGATTCCCACGAGCAGTACTTC. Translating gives CASSYSEDSHEQYF.

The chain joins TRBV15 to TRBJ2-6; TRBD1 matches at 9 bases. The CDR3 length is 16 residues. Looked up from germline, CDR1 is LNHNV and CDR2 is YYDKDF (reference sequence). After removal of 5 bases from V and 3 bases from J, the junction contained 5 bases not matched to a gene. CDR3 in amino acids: CATSGNRGRGANVLTF. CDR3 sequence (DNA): TGTGCCACCAGCGGAAACAGGGGGCGTGGGGCCAACGTCCTGACTTTC.